The sequence of this T cell receptor (beta chain) was determined in a study of T cells in Graves' hyperthyroidism and ophthalmopathy. Notes on the study in general: Peripheral blood also featured most of the thyroid clonotypes expanded above 0.001. Progression to ophthalmopathy was predicted a median of approximately 6.4 months early.

Researchers amplified the TCR beta CDR3 regions from RNA transcripts. The HTBI primer set drove a first-round RT-PCR of the TCR CDR3. TCRdb fed the multiplex PCR reads into MiXCR, producing one record per CDR3 protein. This sample yields more than 450,000 distinct CDR3 sequences, of which about 14% are seen a single time; approximately 13% belongs to the top ten. Germline assignment: CDR1 GTSNPN and CDR2 SVGIG (reference sequence). The CDR3 extends over 13 amino acids. V dropped 0 bases and J dropped 1 base, with 5 bases sitting between them. At least ten counts were recorded for this clonotype. Its antigen is currently unknown. Stable disease denoted Graves' hyperthyroidism without ophthalmopathy progression within 18 months. Patients aged 18 to 65 had newly diagnosed hyperthyroidism of under 2 months' duration.

The specimen was blood. The rearrangement uses TRBV30 and TRBJ2-3; D gene ambiguous. The TCR originated in a middle-aged woman with Graves' hyperthyroidism. The CDR3 reads CAWSVVGTDTQYF. The CDR3 DNA follows: TGTGCCTGGAGTGTAGTAGGCACAGATACGCAGTATTTT.